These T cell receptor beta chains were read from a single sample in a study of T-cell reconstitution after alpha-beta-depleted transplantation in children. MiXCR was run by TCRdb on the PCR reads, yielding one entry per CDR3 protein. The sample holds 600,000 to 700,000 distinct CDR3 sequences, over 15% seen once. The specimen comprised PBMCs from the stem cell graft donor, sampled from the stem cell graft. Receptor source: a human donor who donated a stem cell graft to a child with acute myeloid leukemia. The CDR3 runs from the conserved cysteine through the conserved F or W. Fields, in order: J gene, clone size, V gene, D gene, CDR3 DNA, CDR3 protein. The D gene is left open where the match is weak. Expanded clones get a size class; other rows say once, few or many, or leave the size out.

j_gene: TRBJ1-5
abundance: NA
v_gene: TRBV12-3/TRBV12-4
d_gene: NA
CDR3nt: TGTGCCAGCACCCAGCAAGGTTATCAGCCCCAGCATTTT
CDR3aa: CASTQQGYQPQHF

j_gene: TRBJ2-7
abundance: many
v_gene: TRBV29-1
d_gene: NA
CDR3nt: TGCAGCGTTGTAACCTACGAGCAGTACTTC
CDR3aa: CSVVTYEQYF

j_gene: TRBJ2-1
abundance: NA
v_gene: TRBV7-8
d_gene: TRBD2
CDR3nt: TGTGCCAGCAGCTTCCTGACTAGCGGGGAGGGTGAGCAGTTCTTC
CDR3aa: CASSFLTSGEGEQFF

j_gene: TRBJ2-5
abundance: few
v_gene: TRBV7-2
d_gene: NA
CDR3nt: TGTGCCAGCAGCTTAGGCCTGGGGGTAAAGACCCAGTACTTC
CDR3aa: CASSLGLGVKTQYF

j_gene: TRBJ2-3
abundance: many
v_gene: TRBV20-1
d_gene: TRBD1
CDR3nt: TGCAGTGCTAGACCGAGACAGGGGACTAGCACAGATACGCAGTATTTT
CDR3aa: CSARPRQGTSTDTQYF

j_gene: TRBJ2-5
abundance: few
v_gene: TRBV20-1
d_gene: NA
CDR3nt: TGCAGTGCTAGAGTTCAGTCGCGGGGCTCACAAGAGACCCAGTACTTC
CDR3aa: CSARVQSRGSQETQYF

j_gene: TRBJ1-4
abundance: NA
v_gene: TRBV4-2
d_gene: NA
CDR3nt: TGTGCCAGCAGCCAAGATCCCGCTCCGAAAGAAGAAAAACTGTTTTTT
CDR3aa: CASSQDPAPKEEKLFF

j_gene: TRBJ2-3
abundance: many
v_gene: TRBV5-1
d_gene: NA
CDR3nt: TGCGCCAGCAGCTTGGAACAAGATTACACAGATACGCAGTATTTT
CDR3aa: CASSLEQDYTDTQYF

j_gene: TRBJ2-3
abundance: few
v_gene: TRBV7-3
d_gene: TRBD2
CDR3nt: TGTGCCAGCAGCTTAAGGCCACAGCTAGCGGGGGAAGGGTCTAGCACAGATACGCAGTATTTT
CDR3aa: CASSLRPQLAGEGSSTDTQYF

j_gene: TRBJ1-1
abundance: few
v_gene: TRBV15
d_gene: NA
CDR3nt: TGTGCCACCAGCAGAGGGACCGGGACTTTCTTT
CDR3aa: CATSRGTGTFF

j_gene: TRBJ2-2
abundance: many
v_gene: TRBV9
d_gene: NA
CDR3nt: TGTGCCAGCAGCGTAACAGGGACCGGGGAGCTGTTTTTT
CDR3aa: CASSVTGTGELFF

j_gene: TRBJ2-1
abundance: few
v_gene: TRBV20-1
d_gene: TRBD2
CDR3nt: TGCAGTGCTAGACCGACTAGCGGCCGGCGGTGGAATGAGCAGTTCTTC
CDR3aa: CSARPTSGRRWNEQFF

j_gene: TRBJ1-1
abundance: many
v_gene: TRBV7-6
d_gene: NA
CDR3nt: TGTGCCAGCTCGGATGATGGGGGCACTGAAGCTTTCTTT
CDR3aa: CASSDDGGTEAFF

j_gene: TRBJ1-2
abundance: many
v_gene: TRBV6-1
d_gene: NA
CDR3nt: TGTGCCAGCAGCCCACCGGGAGGGCTCTATGGCTACACCTTC
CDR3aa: CASSPPGGLYGYTF

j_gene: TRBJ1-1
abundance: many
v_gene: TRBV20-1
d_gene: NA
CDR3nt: TGCAGTGCCACAGGTAGGACTGAAGCTTTCTTT
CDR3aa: CSATGRTEAFF

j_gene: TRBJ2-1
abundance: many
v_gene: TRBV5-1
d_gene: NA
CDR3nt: TGCGCCAGCAGCTTGGAGATCGGAACGGGCAATGAGCAGTTCTTC
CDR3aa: CASSLEIGTGNEQFF

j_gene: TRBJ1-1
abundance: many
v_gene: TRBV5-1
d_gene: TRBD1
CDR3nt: TGCGCCAGCAGCGATACGACAGGGTATGAAGCTTTCTTT
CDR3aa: CASSDTTGYEAFF

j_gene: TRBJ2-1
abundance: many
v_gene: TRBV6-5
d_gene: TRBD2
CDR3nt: TGTGCCAGCAGTTACTCAGCGGGGGGGTACTACAATGAGCAGTTCTTC
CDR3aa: CASSYSAGGYYNEQFF

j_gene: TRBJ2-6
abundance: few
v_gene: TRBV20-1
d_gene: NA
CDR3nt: TGCAGTGCTCACAAAAGGGCCCTCTCCTCTGGGGCCAACGTCCTGACTTTC
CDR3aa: CSAHKRALSSGANVLTF

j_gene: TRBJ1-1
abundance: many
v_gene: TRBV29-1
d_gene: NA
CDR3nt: TGCAGCGTTGCCGGGAGGAACACTGAAGCTTTCTTT
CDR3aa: CSVAGRNTEAFF

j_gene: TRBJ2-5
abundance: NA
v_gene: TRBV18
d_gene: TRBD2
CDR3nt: TGTGCCAGCTCATCGGGACTACCTGAGGAGACCCAGTACTTC
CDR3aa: CASSSGLPEETQYF

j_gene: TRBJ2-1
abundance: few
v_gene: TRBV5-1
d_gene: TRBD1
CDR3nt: TGCGCCAGCAGCCCCGGGGCAGGGGGCTGGGTTGAGCAGTTCTTC
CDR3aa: CASSPGAGGWVEQFF

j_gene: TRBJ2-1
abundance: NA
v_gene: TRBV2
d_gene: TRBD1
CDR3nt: TGTGCCACCCTGGACAGGGAAAATGAGCAGTTCTTC
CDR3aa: CATLDRENEQFF

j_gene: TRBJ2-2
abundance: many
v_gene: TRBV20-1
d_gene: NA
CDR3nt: TGCAGTGGAGAATACGCAAACACCGGGGAGCTGTTTTTT
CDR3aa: CSGEYANTGELFF

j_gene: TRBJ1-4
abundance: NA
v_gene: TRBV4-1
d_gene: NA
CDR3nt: TGCGCCAGCAGCCAAGTTGTTGGGCAGGGCAATGAAAAACTGTTTTTT
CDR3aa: CASSQVVGQGNEKLFF

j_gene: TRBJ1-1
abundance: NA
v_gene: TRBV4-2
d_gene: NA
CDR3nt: TGTGCCAGCAGCCTTACCGGGACAAGTGGTGAAGCTTTCTTT
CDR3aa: CASSLTGTSGEAFF

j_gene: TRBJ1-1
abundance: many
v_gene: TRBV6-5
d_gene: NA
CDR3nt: TGTGCCAGCAGTACAACAGGGTCGGGCACTGAAGCTTTCTTT
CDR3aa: CASSTTGSGTEAFF

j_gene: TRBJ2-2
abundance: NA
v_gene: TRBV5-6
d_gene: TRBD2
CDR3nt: TGTGCCAGCAGTTTACTAGCGGGGGGTCGTACCGGGGAGCTGTTTTTT
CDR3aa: CASSLLAGGRTGELFF

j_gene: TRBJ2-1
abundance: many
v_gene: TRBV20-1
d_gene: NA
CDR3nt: TGCAGTGCTAGTCCAAGGACCTGGCTCCAGGAGCAGTTCTTC
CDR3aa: CSASPRTWLQEQFF

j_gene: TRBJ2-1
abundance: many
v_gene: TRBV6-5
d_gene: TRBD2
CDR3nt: TGTGCCAGCAGCCCCGGGACTAGCGGGGGAAGGAATGAGCAGTTCTTC
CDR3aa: CASSPGTSGGRNEQFF

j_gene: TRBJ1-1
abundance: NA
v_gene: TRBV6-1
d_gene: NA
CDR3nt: TGTGCCAGCAGTGAAGCGGGGCCGCAGGAAGCTTTCTTT
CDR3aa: CASSEAGPQEAFF

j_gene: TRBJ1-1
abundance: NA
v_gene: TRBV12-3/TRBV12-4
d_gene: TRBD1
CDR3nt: TGTGCCAGCAGACTAAGGACAGGGGGCGGAACTGAAGCTTTCTTT
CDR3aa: CASRLRTGGGTEAFF

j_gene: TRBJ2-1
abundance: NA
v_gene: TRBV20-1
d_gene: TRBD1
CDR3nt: TGCAGTGCTAGATCTCCGGGGACAGGGGACAATGAGCAGTTCTTC
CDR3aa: CSARSPGTGDNEQFF

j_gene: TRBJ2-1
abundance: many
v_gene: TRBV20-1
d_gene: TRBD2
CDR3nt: TGCAGTGCGGGACTAGCGGGGGTCTCCTACAATGAGCAGTTCTTC
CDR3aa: CSAGLAGVSYNEQFF

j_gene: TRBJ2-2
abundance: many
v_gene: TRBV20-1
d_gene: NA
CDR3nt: TGCAGTGCTCCAGATACGCATGTCGGGGAGCTGTTTTTT
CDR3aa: CSAPDTHVGELFF

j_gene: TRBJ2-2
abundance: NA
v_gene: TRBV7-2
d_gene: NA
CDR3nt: TGTGCCAGCAGCTTAAGTATGGCTCTTCTGAACACCGGGGAGCTGTTTTTT
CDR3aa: CASSLSMALLNTGELFF

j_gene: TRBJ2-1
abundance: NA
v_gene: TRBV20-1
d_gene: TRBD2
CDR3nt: TGCTGTGCTAGAGTCCCCGGGGGGGCAGGGTACAATGAGCAGTTCTTC
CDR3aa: CCARVPGGAGYNEQFF